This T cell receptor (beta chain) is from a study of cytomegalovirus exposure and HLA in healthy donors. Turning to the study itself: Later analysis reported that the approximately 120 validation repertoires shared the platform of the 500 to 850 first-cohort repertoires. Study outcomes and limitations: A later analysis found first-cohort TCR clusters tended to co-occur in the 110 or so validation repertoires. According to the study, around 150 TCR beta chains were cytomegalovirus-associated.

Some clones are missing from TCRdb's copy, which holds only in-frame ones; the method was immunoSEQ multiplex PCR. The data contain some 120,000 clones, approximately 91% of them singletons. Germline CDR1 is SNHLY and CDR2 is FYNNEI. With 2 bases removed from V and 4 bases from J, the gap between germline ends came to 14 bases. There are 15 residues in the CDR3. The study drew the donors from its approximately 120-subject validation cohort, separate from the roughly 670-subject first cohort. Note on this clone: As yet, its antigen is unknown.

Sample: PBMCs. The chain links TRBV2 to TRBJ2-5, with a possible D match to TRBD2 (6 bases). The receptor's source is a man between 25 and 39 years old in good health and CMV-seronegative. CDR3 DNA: TGTGCCAGCAGTGAAAGGTCGGGAGTAGCAGAGACCCAGTACTTC. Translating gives CASSERSGVAETQYF.